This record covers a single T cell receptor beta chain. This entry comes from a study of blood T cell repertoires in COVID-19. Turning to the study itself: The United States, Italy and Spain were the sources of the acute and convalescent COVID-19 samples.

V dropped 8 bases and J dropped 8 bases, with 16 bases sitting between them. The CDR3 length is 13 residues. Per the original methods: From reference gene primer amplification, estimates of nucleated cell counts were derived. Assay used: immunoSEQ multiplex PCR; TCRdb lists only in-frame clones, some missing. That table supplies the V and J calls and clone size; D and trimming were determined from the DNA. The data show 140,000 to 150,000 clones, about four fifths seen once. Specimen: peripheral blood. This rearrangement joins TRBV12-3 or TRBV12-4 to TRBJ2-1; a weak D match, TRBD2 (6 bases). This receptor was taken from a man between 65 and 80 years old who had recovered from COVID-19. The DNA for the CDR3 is TGTGCCAGCCGGGACTTCGGGGTGTATGAGCAGTTCTTC. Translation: CASRDFGVYEQFF.